This T cell receptor (beta chain) was captured by sequencing in a study of blood T cell repertoires in COVID-19. CDR1 is WNHNN, CDR2 SYGVQD, per germline (reference sequence). CDR3 size: 15 residues. Trimming at V came to 4 bases and at J to 4 bases, leaving 3 bases not matched to a gene. Sequencing used immunoSEQ multiplex PCR; TCRdb keeps in-frame clones, though not all of them. The sample has fewer than 500,000 clones, 75% to 90% seen once; the top ten hold 1% to 1.3%. Sequenced: PBMCs or T cells enriched from blood (not recorded which). The clonotype originates from a man aged 25 to 40 who had recovered from COVID-19. The chain couples TRBV10-1 to TRBJ2-2; 10 bases map to TRBD2. This CDR3 reads CASSGGLAVTGELFF. The DNA of the CDR3 is TGCGCCAGCAGTGGTGGACTAGCGGTCACCGGGGAGCTGTTTTTT.